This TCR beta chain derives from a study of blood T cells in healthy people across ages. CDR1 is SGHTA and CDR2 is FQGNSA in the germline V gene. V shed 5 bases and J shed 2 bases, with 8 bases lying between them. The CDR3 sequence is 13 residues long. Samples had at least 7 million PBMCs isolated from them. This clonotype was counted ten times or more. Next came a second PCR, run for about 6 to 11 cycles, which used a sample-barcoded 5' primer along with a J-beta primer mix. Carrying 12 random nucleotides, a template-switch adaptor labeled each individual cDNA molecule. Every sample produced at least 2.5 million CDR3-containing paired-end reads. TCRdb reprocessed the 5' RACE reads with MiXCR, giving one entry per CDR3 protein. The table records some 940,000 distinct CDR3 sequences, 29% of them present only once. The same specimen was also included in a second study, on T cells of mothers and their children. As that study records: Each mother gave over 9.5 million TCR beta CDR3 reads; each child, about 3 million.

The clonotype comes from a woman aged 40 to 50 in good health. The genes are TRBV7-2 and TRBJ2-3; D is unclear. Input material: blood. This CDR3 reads CASSRSTTDTQYF. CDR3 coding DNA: TGTGCCAGCAGCCGATCTACCACAGATACGCAGTATTTT.